This T cell receptor (beta chain) originates from a study of blood T cell repertoires in COVID-19. Turning to the study itself: The samples span acute and convalescent COVID-19 from the United States, Italy and Spain.

Germline V gene data show CDR1 as LGHNA and CDR2 as YNFKEQ. This CDR3 has 16 residues. J was trimmed by 3 bases and V by 4 bases; bases with no gene match: 10. This clone was picked up a small number of times. Original handling: Cell counts per sample came from amplifying reference gene primers. The assay was immunoSEQ multiplex PCR, and TCRdb's table has in-frame clones only and misses some. Clonal size and the V and J genes are those of that table, whereas D and trimming came from the DNA. The sample has roughly 200,000 clones, about nine tenths seen once; the top ten hold 1.5% to 2%. The TCR originated in a man younger than 35 with active or convalescent COVID-19. V and J are TRBV4-2 and TRBJ2-7; 9 nucleotides match TRBD2. Sequenced input: peripheral blood. CDR3 nucleotide sequence: TGTGCCAGCAGCCCGGAAGATAGCGGGGGAAACTACGAGCAGTACTTC. Translation gives CASSPEDSGGNYEQYF.